These T cell receptor beta chains were read from a single sample in a study of TIL therapy for anti-PD-1-resistant metastatic lung cancer. Produced via immunoSEQ multiplex PCR; TCRdb's table is partial and in-frame only. The sample lists around 33,000 clones; 74% were seen once. The sample here was blood, taken at baseline. The origin of the receptors is a woman between 25 and 85 years old with non-small cell lung cancer. CDR3s include the opening cysteine and the closing phenylalanine or tryptophan. The D gene is left open where the match is weak. The size entry is marked missing in some rows and otherwise reads once, few, many or a size class.

J gene	V gene	D gene	clone size	CDR3 protein	CDR3 DNA
TRBJ2-1	TRBV15	TRBD2	.	CATRPSGNSYNEQFF	TGTGCCACCAGACCTAGCGGAAACTCCTACAATGAGCAGTTCTTC
TRBJ2-2	TRBV5-1	.	medium-sized	CASRPGGGRSTGELFF	TGCGCCAGCAGACCGGGGGGCGGTAGGAGCACCGGGGAGCTGTTTTTT
TRBJ2-7	TRBV6-1	.	.	CASSEANGSFYEQYF	TGTGCCAGCAGTGAAGCGAACGGGAGTTTTTACGAGCAGTACTTC
TRBJ1-4	TRBV7-9	.	.	CASSLALGVPNEKLFF	TGTGCCAGCAGCTTAGCTCTGGGGGTCCCTAACGAAAAACTGTTTTTT
TRBJ2-1	TRBV13	.	.	CASSDQFRELSDTEYNEQFF	TGTGCCAGCAGCGACCAATTCAGAGAACTCTCCGATACGGAGTACAATGAGCAGTTCTTC
TRBJ2-2	TRBV21-1	.	.	CASSSGLAANTGELFF	TGTGCCAGCAGCAGCGGACTAGCGGCGAACACCGGGGAGCTGTTTTTT
TRBJ1-2	TRBV6-1	.	.	CASSERSDYGYTF	TGTGCCAGCAGTGAAAGGTCAGACTATGGCTACACCTTC
TRBJ2-3	TRBV7-2	.	.	CASSHSGPATLTDTQYF	TGTGCCAGCAGCCACTCAGGGCCCGCGACCCTCACAGATACGCAGTATTTT
TRBJ2-4	TRBV4-2	TRBD1	.	CASSQESGTGKNIQYF	TGTGCCAGCAGCCAAGAATCCGGGACAGGGAAGAACATTCAGTACTTC
TRBJ1-2	TRBV2	.	.	CASSEGPNYGYTF	TGTGCCAGCAGTGAAGGGCCTAACTATGGCTACACCTTC
TRBJ2-7	TRBV6-7	.	.	CASSYLLSDGVETPYEQYF	TGTGCCAGCAGTTACCTTCTATCTGACGGGGTCGAAACCCCCTACGAGCAGTACTTC
TRBJ2-2	TRBV5-4	TRBD1	.	CASSLWGTGSNTGELFF	TGTGCCAGCAGCTTGTGGGGGACAGGGTCGAACACCGGGGAGCTGTTTTTT
TRBJ1-1	TRBV19	.	.	CASELIRGTEAFF	TGTGCCAGCGAGCTTATCCGGGGGACTGAAGCTTTCTTT
TRBJ1-5	TRBV7-8	TRBD1	.	CASRSTGGSNQPQHF	TGTGCCAGCAGGTCGACAGGGGGAAGCAATCAGCCCCAGCATTTT
TRBJ2-3	TRBV7-9	TRBD2	.	CASSLGTSGRTDTQYF	TGTGCCAGCAGCTTAGGGACTAGCGGGAGAACAGATACGCAGTATTTT
TRBJ1-1	TRBV6-6	.	.	CASSYLSPRVTEAFF	TGTGCCAGCAGTTACCTCTCCCCCAGGGTCACTGAAGCTTTCTTT
TRBJ2-1	TRBV5-6	.	.	CASSLASPEVGYNEQFF	TGTGCCAGCAGCTTGGCCAGTCCCGAAGTAGGCTACAATGAGCAGTTCTTC
TRBJ2-1	TRBV7-8	TRBD1	.	CASSSGQGGSYNEQFF	TGTGCCAGCAGCTCTGGACAGGGCGGCTCCTACAATGAGCAGTTCTTC
TRBJ2-2	TRBV7-2	TRBD2	.	CASSRRSGSLTGELFF	TGTGCCAGCAGCCGTCGTAGCGGGAGTTTAACCGGGGAGCTGTTTTTT
TRBJ2-1	TRBV12-5	TRBD2	few	CASGLVPAGESNEQFF	TGTGCTAGTGGTTTGGTACCGGCGGGAGAGAGTAATGAGCAGTTCTTC
TRBJ1-1	TRBV9	.	.	CASSVQATNTEAFF	TGTGCCAGCAGCGTACAGGCGACGAACACTGAAGCTTTCTTT
TRBJ1-2	TRBV6-6	.	.	CASTRQPKNYGYTF	TGTGCCAGCACCCGACAGCCCAAGAACTATGGCTACACCTTC
TRBJ1-2	TRBV6-5	.	.	CASSYGDGYTF	TGTGCCAGCAGTTACGGGGATGGCTACACCTTC
TRBJ2-1	TRBV6-1	TRBD1	.	CASPEGQDYNEQFF	TGTGCCAGCCCGGAGGGACAGGATTACAATGAGCAGTTCTTC
TRBJ2-2	TRBV7-9	TRBD1	.	CASSAPPQGLDTGELFF	TGTGCCAGCAGCGCACCCCCACAGGGGTTGGACACCGGGGAGCTGTTTTTT
TRBJ2-7	TRBV19	TRBD1	few	CASSPNRGNEQYF	TGTGCCAGTAGTCCGAACAGGGGCAACGAGCAGTACTTC
TRBJ1-1	TRBV19	.	.	CASTHSLGNTEAFF	TGTGCCAGTACCCACTCGCTGGGGAACACTGAAGCTTTCTTT
TRBJ2-2	TRBV7-2	TRBD1	.	CASSLQGARTGELFF	TGTGCCAGCAGCTTACAGGGGGCGAGGACCGGGGAGCTGTTTTTT
TRBJ1-1	TRBV30	.	few	CAWSKMNTEAFF	TGTGCCTGGAGTAAGATGAACACTGAAGCTTTCTTT
TRBJ2-7	TRBV29-1	.	.	CSVILPAQDPYEQYF	TGCAGCGTTATACTCCCCGCGCAGGACCCCTACGAGCAGTACTTC
TRBJ2-3	TRBV7-2	TRBD2	once	CASSLGSGRGDTQYF	TGTGCCAGCAGCTTAGGTAGCGGGAGGGGTGATACGCAGTATTTT
TRBJ1-4	TRBV20-1	.	.	CSVTMGAASVF	TGCAGTGTTACGATGGGGGCGGCAAGCGTTTTT
TRBJ2-1	TRBV5-6	.	.	CASSLIAHDEQFF	TGTGCCAGCAGCTTGATAGCGCACGATGAGCAGTTCTTC
TRBJ2-7	TRBV6-1	.	once	CASSQLGRSYEQYF	TGTGCCAGCAGCCAACTGGGCCGGTCCTACGAGCAGTACTTC
TRBJ2-3	TRBV7-8	.	.	CASSSGRRSTDTQYF	TGTGCCAGCAGCTCGGGCCGGCGGAGCACAGATACGCAGTATTTT
TRBJ2-1	TRBV30	.	once	CAWSVRGLGEQFF	TGTGCCTGGAGTGTACGGGGATTAGGTGAGCAGTTCTTC
TRBJ2-5	TRBV19	.	.	CASSHTRETQYF	TGTGCCAGTAGTCACACGCGGGAGACCCAGTACTTC
TRBJ1-1	TRBV5-1	.	.	CASNRGQNTEAFF	TGCGCCAGCAATAGGGGACAGAACACTGAAGCTTTCTTT
TRBJ2-1	TRBV19	.	.	CASKMTGGDEQFF	TGTGCCAGTAAGATGACAGGTGGGGATGAGCAGTTCTTC
TRBJ1-2	TRBV30	TRBD1	.	CAWRAGGPLGGYTF	TGTGCCTGGAGGGCAGGGGGCCCGTTGGGAGGCTACACCTTC
TRBJ1-5	TRBV2	.	.	CASRTGGTVDQPQHF	TGTGCCAGCAGGACGGGAGGCACGGTGGATCAGCCCCAGCATTTT